This record concerns one TCR beta chain sequence. The antigen is unknown. TCRdb's table, derived via immunoSEQ multiplex PCR, lists solely in-frame clones and lacks some. Among 70,000 to 90,000 clones, more than 80% were seen once, and the ten largest hold 15%. Germline V gene sequence: CDR1 SGHRS, CDR2 YFSETQ. Trimming left V 0 bases short and J 3 bases short, with 6 bases between. This CDR3 has 13 residues. These data are taken from a study of siplizumab effects on memory and regulatory T cells. Study findings and constraints: Alloreactive sequences whose origin lay in unstimulated CD4+ memory cells were significantly reduced by siplizumab. Naive or memory phenotype assignment was not possible for roughly 80-97% of proliferating CD4+ or CD8+ clones. In unstimulated cells, naive T cells appeared more diverse than memory T cells and seemed major alloresponse contributors. A small minority of alloreactive clones were mapped to unstimulated subsets.

The sequencing sample was made of CD4+ T cells sorted from blood. This clonotype was sampled from a human donor in good health. This chain uses TRBV5-1 with TRBJ1-2; the D is unclear. The CDR3 loop reads CASSLVADYGYTF. The CDR3 DNA reads as TGCGCCAGCAGCTTGGTGGCGGACTATGGCTACACCTTC.